These 29 T cell receptor beta chains share one sample of origin, sequenced in a study of T cell responses to AZD1222 COVID-19 vaccine. Sequencing used immunoSEQ multiplex PCR; TCRdb keeps in-frame clones, though not all of them. The table records some 100,000 clones, about 83% of them present only once. The sample here was peripheral blood, taken on day 0 of AZD1222 vaccination. These receptors all stem from an adult in good health.

This clone was observed a few times. The chain uses TRBV3-1 (or the pseudogene TRBV3-2) and TRBJ1-3; no firm D call. The V end lost 4 bases, the J end lost 0 bases, and 16 bases lay between the germline ends. Germline V CDR1 and CDR2: LGHDT, YNNKEL (reference sequence). The CDR3 totals 17 residues. The CDR3 region has the DNA TGTGCCAGCAGCCGCCAGTCCCCCAGTTCCTCTGGAAACACCATATATTTT. The encoded protein is CASSRQSPSSSGNTIYF.

The V call is TRBV19, the J call TRBJ2-3; tentative D call: TRBD1 (5 bases). The V end was cut by 5 bases, the J end by 1 base, with 13 bases between. CDR1 is LNHDA and CDR2 is SQIVND in the germline V gene (reference sequence). The CDR3 is made up of 15 amino acids. CDR3 amino acids: CASSLAGRGTDTQYF. CDR3 DNA: TGTGCCAGTAGTCTGGCAGGGCGAGGCACAGATACGCAGTATTTT.

There are a few counts of this clone. The chain combines TRBV12-3 or TRBV12-4 with TRBJ1-6, with D unresolved. The CDR3 loop spans 12 amino acids. V dropped 1 base and J dropped 9 bases, with 4 bases sitting between them. The CDR3 region has the DNA TGTGCCAGCAGTTTAGGGAGTTCACCCCTCCACTTT. Its protein is CASSLGSSPLHF.

The chain carries TRBV18 and TRBJ2-3; 9 bases map to TRBD2. In germline, CDR1 is KGHSH, CDR2 LQKENI. The CDR3 has 16 residues. The V and J ends lost 5 bases and 4 bases, in that order; junction bases with no gene match: 10. The CDR3 DNA follows: TGTGCCAGCTCAGACGAACCGGGACTAGCAGCAGATACGCAGTATTTT. Translated: CASSDEPGLAADTQYF.

The V call is TRBV7-3, the J call TRBJ2-1; 8 positions agree with TRBD2. The V gene's germline CDR1 is SGHTA and CDR2 FQGTGA. This CDR3 comprises 16 residues. The trim removed 2 bases at V and 4 bases at J, leaving 7 bases unmatched. The CDR3, as DNA: TGTGCCAGCAGCTTATGGGCGGGAGGAGATTACAATGAGCAGTTCTTC. Encoded protein: CASSLWAGGDYNEQFF. Based on the CDR3 plus reference TRBV7-3 and TRBJ2-1, the full variable domain is GAGVSQTPSNKVTEKGKYVELRCDPISGHTALYWYRQSLGQGPEFLIYFQGTGAADDSGLPNDRFFAVRPEGSVSTLKIQRTERGDSAVYLCASSLWAGGDYNEQFFGPGTRLTVL.

V usage is TRBV12-3 or TRBV12-4 and J usage is TRBJ1-5; no clear D. The ends were cut back, 4 bases at V and 7 bases at J, with 11 bases in the middle. This CDR3 is 13 amino acids long. The CDR3 reads CASSSAARQPQHF. The CDR3 DNA reads TGTGCCAGCAGTTCGGCGGCCAGGCAGCCCCAGCATTTT.

This rearrangement joins TRBV6-2 or TRBV6-3 to TRBJ1-1; D is undetermined. The CDR3 extends over 12 amino acids. V was pared by 5 bases and J by 3 bases, with 7 bases between. CDR1 is MNHEY, CDR2 SVGEGT, per germline. This chain's CDR3 is CASSRAHTEAFF. The CDR3 DNA reads TGTGCCAGCAGTAGGGCGCACACTGAAGCTTTCTTT.

The chain joins TRBV28 to TRBJ2-7; 7 nucleotides line up with TRBD1. The V segment lost 3 bases and the J segment 2 bases; nucleotides outside the gene matches: 4. Germline V gene lookup returns CDR1 MDHEN and CDR2 SYDVKM. There are 14 residues in the CDR3. The DNA of the CDR3 is TGTGCCAGCAGTTTCAGGGGGATGCCCTACGAGCAGTACTTC. Encoded protein: CASSFRGMPYEQYF.

This clone was seen more than once but under ten times. This chain connects TRBV7-8 to TRBJ2-7; a possible D gene is TRBD1 (6 bases). V lost 1 base and J 0 bases, leaving 10 bases between the germline ends. Germline CDR1 is SGHVS and CDR2 is FQNEAQ. The CDR3 has 15 residues. The CDR3 DNA follows: TGTGCCAGCAGCTTAGTGGGGGACACCTCCTACGAGCAGTACTTC. Protein sequence: CASSLVGDTSYEQYF.

This clone was detected only once. The V gene is TRBV28, the J gene TRBJ2-7, with a weak D call TRBD1 (6 bases). Trimming left V 6 bases short and J 4 bases short, with 16 bases between. The V gene's germline CDR1 is MDHEN and CDR2 SYDVKM. The CDR3 totals 14 residues. The CDR3 loop reads CASSLPGHLYEQYF. The CDR3 coding sequence is TGTGCCAGCAGCTTACCGGGACATTTGTACGAGCAGTACTTC.

This chain joins TRBV4-1 and TRBJ1-2; D remains unclear. The CDR3 length is 14 residues. CDR1 is MGHRA and CDR2 is YSYEKL in the germline V gene. V dropped 0 bases and J dropped 4 bases, with 9 bases sitting between them. The CDR3 protein is CASSQEVGVYGYTF. CDR3 nucleotides: TGCGCCAGCAGCCAAGAAGTTGGAGTCTATGGCTACACCTTC.

V is TRBV5-1 and J is TRBJ1-1; no clear D gene. The CDR3 runs to 13 residues. V was clipped by 1 base and J by 3 bases, with 7 bases between them. Germline V gives CDR1 SGHRS, CDR2 YFSETQ. DNA for the CDR3: TGCGCCAGCAGCTTGAAGGGAGACACTGAAGCTTTCTTT. This gives the protein CASSLKGDTEAFF.

The chain employs TRBV7-2 and TRBJ2-1; 7 nucleotides align to TRBD1. V shed 3 bases and J 6 bases; nucleotides not matched to a gene: 8. The CDR3 is 15 residues long. From germline, CDR1 is SGHTA and CDR2 FQGNSA. The DNA of the CDR3 is TGTGCCAGCAGCTTCGTACAGGGGCCGGCCAATGAGCAGTTCTTC. It yields the protein CASSFVQGPANEQFF.

This clone was observed a single time. The chain employs TRBV7-2 and TRBJ1-1; D gene ambiguous. Per the germline V gene, CDR1 is SGHTA and CDR2 is FQGNSA. CDR3 length: 12 amino acids. Trimming removed 6 bases at V and 1 base at J, with 6 bases between. The CDR3 reads CASRTQNTEAFF. The CDR3 region has the DNA TGTGCCAGCAGGACCCAGAACACTGAAGCTTTCTTT.

V usage is TRBV6-5 and J usage is TRBJ1-1; a weak D match, TRBD1 (6 bases). The CDR3 is made up of 12 amino acids. The V end lost 4 bases, the J end lost 7 bases, and 10 bases lay between the germline ends. CDR1 MNHEY and CDR2 SVGAGI come from the germline V gene. This chain's CDR3 is CASSLHRVEAFF. The CDR3 nucleotides read TGTGCCAGCAGTTTACACAGGGTTGAAGCTTTCTTT.

This clone was counted once. V is TRBV6-5 and J is TRBJ2-3, with D unclear. CDR3 size: 14 residues. CDR1 and CDR2 (germline): MNHEY, SVGAGI. The V gene lost 10 bases and the J gene lost 1 base, with 15 bases spanning the gap. This CDR3 is CAIGRVRGTDTQYF. In DNA form, the CDR3 reads TGTGCCATCGGAAGGGTGCGTGGCACAGATACGCAGTATTTT.

A single count supports this clone. The chain employs TRBV25-1 and TRBJ1-1, with 8 nucleotides matching TRBD1. The trim removed 7 bases at V and 4 bases at J, leaving 11 bases unmatched. The CDR3 is 15 residues long. The germline V gene encodes CDR1 MGHDK and CDR2 SYGVNS. Here the CDR3 reads CASIGQGGWSTEAFF. The CDR3 DNA sequence: TGTGCCAGCATTGGACAGGGAGGGTGGAGCACTGAAGCTTTCTTT.

The rearrangement uses TRBV5-1 and TRBJ1-3; D gene ambiguous. The germline V gene encodes CDR1 SGHRS and CDR2 YFSETQ. The V end was cut by 0 bases, the J end by 0 bases, with 10 bases between. The CDR3 covers 16 residues. As DNA, the CDR3 is TGCGCCAGCAGCTTGGTACGGGGATTCTCTGGAAACACCATATATTTT. Translation: CASSLVRGFSGNTIYF.

V usage is TRBV6-5 and J usage is TRBJ2-7; D is unresolved. V was clipped by 6 bases and J by 0 bases, with 9 bases between them. Germline assignment: CDR1 MNHEY and CDR2 SVGAGI. The CDR3 sequence is 13 residues long. The CDR3 is CASSTSSSYEQYF. The CDR3, as DNA: TGTGCCAGCAGCACATCTAGCTCCTACGAGCAGTACTTC.

The V gene is TRBV6-5, the J gene TRBJ1-2; D is perhaps TRBD1 (5 bases). Germline V lookup: CDR1 MNHEY, CDR2 SVGAGI. CDR3 length equals 13 residues. Trimming took 5 bases from V and 2 from J, leaving 9 bases between them. The CDR3 bases are TGTGCCAGCAGTCGGAACAGGAACTATGGCTACACCTTC. Protein sequence: CASSRNRNYGYTF.

The chain joins TRBV7-8 to TRBJ1-1; the match to TRBD1 covers 9 bases. V lost 5 bases to trimming and J lost 5 bases; unmatched junction nucleotides: 9. This CDR3 contains 15 residues. Germline V CDR1 and CDR2: SGHVS, FQNEAQ. CDR3 nucleotides: TGTGCCAGCAGCGATCCCGACAGGGGGAGGACTGAAGCTTTCTTT. Residues: CASSDPDRGRTEAFF. Using reference TRBV7-8 and TRBJ1-1 for the parts outside the CDR3, the full variable domain is GAGVSQSPRYKVAKRGQDVALRCDPISGHVSLFWYQQALGQGPEFLTYFQNEAQLDKSGLPSDRFFAERPEGSVSTLKIQRTQQEDSAVYLCASSDPDRGRTEAFFGQGTRLTVV.

The rearrangement joins TRBV7-6 to TRBJ2-7; D may be TRBD1 (6 bases). V was pared by 1 base and J by 5 bases, with 27 bases between. The CDR3 is 19 residues long. Per the germline V gene, CDR1 is SGHVS and CDR2 is FNYEAQ. CDR3: CASSLGGGSWGDASNEQYF. The CDR3 bases are TGTGCCAGCAGCTTAGGAGGGGGTAGTTGGGGAGACGCTAGCAACGAGCAGTACTTC.

The gene calls are TRBV7-2 and TRBJ2-7; the D gene is possibly TRBD1 (5 bases). The CDR3 extends over 14 amino acids. V was trimmed by 2 bases and J by 3 bases, leaving 11 bases between them. The germline CDR1 and CDR2 sequences are SGHTA and FQGNSA. CDR3 loop: CASSLYGRVYEQYF. Written as DNA, the CDR3 is TGTGCCAGCAGCTTATACGGCAGGGTCTACGAGCAGTACTTC.

The genes are TRBV19 and TRBJ1-1; no definite D call. Germline assignment: CDR1 LNHDA and CDR2 SQIVND (reference sequence). V shed 2 bases and J shed 1 base, with 8 bases lying between them. This CDR3 spans 14 amino acids. This CDR3 reads CASSIPRRNTEAFF. The CDR3 nucleotides are TGTGCCAGTAGTATACCCCGACGGAACACTGAAGCTTTCTTT.

The genes are TRBV19 and TRBJ2-5; tentatively, D is TRBD1 (5 bases). This CDR3 is built from 18 residues. Trimming pared 2 bases from V and 5 bases from J, leaving 24 bases between. Germline values: CDR1 LNHDA, CDR2 SQIVND (reference sequence). CDR3 nucleotide sequence: TGTGCCAGTAGTATAATCTTCCAGGTGGCAGGGTTGGGGGAGACCCAGTACTTC. As protein: CASSIIFQVAGLGETQYF.

V is TRBV3-1 (or the pseudogene TRBV3-2) and J is TRBJ1-2; a weak D match, TRBD1 (5 bases). The CDR3 has 15 residues. Trimming pared 1 base from V and 4 bases from J, leaving 13 bases between. The germline CDR1 and CDR2 sequences are LGHDT and YNNKEL (reference sequence). The CDR3 reads CASSQGDGPFYGYTF. The CDR3 nucleotides are TGTGCCAGCAGCCAAGGGGACGGACCCTTCTATGGCTACACCTTC.

The CDR3 DNA follows: TGTGCCAGTACCATCGGGGGGCAGTTTGGTGAAGCTTTCTTT. It encodes CASTIGGQFGEAFF. The chain couples TRBV19 to TRBJ1-1; D possibly corresponds to TRBD1 (6 bases). CDR1 and CDR2 (germline): LNHDA, SQIVND (reference sequence). With 7 bases removed from V and 7 bases from J, the gap between germline ends came to 19 bases. The CDR3 is made up of 14 amino acids.

The V call is TRBV16, the J call TRBJ1-6; D is possibly TRBD1 (5 bases). The V gene's germline CDR1 is KGHSY and CDR2 FQNENV. There are 15 residues in the CDR3. V lost 8 bases and J lost 1, with 12 bases in between. CDR3 DNA: TGTGCCAGCGCCATCAGGGCATCCTATAATTCACCCCTCCACTTT. This gives the protein CASAIRASYNSPLHF.

V is TRBV24-1 and J is TRBJ1-5; 12 nucleotides line up with TRBD1. This CDR3 has 16 amino acids. Germline V gene sequence: CDR1 KGHDR, CDR2 SFDVKD. The V and J ends lost 4 bases and 6 bases, in that order; junction bases with no gene match: 6. CDR3 sequence (DNA): TGTGCCACCAGTGACTCGGGACAGGGGGCATTTCAGCCCCAGCATTTT. Its protein product is CATSDSGQGAFQPQHF.